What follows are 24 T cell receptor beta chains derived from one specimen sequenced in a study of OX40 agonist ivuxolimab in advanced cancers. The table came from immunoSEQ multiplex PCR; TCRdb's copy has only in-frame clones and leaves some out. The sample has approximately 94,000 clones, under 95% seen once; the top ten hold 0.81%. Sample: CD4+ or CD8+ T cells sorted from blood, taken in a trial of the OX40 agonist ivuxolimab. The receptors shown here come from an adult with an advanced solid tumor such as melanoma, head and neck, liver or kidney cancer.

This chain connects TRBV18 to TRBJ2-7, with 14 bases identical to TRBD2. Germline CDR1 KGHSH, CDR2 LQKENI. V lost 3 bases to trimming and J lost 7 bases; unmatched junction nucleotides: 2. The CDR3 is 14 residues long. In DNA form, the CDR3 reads TGTGCCAGCTCACCGGGACTAGCGGGAGTGGAGCAGTACTTC. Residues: CASSPGLAGVEQYF. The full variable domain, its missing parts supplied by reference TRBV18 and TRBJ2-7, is NAGVMQNPRHLVRRRGQEARLRCSPMKGHSHVYWYRQLPEEGLKFMVYLQKENIIDESGMPKERFSAEFPKEGPSILRIQQVVRGDSAAYFCASSPGLAGVEQYFGPGTRLTVT.

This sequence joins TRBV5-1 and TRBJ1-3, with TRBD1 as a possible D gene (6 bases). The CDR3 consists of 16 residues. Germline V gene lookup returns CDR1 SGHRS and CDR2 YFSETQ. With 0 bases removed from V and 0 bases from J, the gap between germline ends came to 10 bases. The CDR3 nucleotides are TGCGCCAGCAGCTTGGACGGGGGCAACTCTGGAAACACCATATATTTT. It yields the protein CASSLDGGNSGNTIYF.

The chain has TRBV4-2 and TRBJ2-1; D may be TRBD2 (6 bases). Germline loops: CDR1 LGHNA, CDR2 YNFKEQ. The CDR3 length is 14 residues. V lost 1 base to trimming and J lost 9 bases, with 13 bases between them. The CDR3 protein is CASSQATSFSEQFF. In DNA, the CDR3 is TGTGCCAGCAGCCAAGCTACTAGCTTCAGTGAGCAGTTCTTC.

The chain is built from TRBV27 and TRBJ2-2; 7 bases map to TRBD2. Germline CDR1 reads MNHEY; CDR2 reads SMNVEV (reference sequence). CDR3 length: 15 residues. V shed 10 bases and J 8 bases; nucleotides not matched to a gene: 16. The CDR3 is CATSALGGSPGELFF. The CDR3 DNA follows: TGTGCCACCTCGGCATTAGGCGGGAGTCCGGGGGAGCTGTTTTTT.

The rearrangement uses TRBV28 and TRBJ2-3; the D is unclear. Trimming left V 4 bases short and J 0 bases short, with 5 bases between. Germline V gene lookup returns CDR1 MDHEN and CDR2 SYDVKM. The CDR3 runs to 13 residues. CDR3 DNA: TGTGCCAGCAGTTCGACTAGCACAGATACGCAGTATTTT. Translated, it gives CASSSTSTDTQYF. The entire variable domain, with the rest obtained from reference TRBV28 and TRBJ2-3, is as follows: DVKVTQSSRYLVKRTGEKVFLECVQDMDHENMFWYRQDPGLGLRLIYFSYDVKMKEKGDIPEGYSVSREKKERFSLILESASTNQTSMYLCASSSTSTDTQYFGPGTRLTVL.

DNA of the CDR3: TGTGCCAGCAGTCCCAGGGGCTATGGCTACACCTTC. This translates into CASSPRGYGYTF. The chain uses TRBV6-5 and TRBJ1-2; D possibly corresponds to TRBD1 (6 bases). CDR1 MNHEY and CDR2 SVGAGI come from the germline V gene. This CDR3 has 12 residues. The germline V and J ends were trimmed by 5 bases and 4 bases, with 8 bases remaining between them.

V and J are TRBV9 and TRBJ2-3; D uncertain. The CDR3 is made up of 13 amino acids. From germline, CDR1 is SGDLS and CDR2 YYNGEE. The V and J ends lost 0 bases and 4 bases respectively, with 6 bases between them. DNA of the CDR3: TGTGCCAGCAGCGTAGAACGCGCAGATACGCAGTATTTT. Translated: CASSVERADTQYF.

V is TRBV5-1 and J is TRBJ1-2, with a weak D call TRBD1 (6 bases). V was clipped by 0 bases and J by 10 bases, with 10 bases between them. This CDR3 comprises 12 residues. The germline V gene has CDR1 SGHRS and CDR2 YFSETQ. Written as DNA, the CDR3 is TGCGCCAGCAGCTTGGGACAGGTGGACTACACCTTC. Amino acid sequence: CASSLGQVDYTF.

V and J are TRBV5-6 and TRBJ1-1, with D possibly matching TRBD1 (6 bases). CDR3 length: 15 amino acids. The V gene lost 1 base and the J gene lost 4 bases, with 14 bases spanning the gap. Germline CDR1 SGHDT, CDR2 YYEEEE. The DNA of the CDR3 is TGTGCCAGCAGCTTGTTGGTCAGGGGTGTCACTGAAGCTTTCTTT. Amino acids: CASSLLVRGVTEAFF.

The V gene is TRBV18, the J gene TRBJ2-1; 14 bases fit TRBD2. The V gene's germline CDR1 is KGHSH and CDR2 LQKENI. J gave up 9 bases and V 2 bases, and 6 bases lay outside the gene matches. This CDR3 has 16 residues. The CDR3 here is CASSPGLAGGVLEQFF. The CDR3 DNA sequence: TGTGCCAGCTCACCAGGACTAGCGGGAGGCGTACTTGAGCAGTTCTTC.

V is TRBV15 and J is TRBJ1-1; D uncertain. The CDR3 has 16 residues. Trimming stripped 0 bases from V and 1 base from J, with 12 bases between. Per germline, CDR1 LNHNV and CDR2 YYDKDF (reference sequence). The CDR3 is CATSRDLRAGNTEAFF. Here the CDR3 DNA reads TGTGCCACCAGCAGAGATCTTAGGGCCGGGAACACTGAAGCTTTCTTT. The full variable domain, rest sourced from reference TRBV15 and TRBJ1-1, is DAMVIQNPRYQVTQFGKPVTLSCSQTLNHNVMYWYQQKSSQAPKLLFHYYDKDFNNEADTPDNFQSRRPNTSFCFLDIRSPGLGDTAMYLCATSRDLRAGNTEAFFGQGTRLTVV.

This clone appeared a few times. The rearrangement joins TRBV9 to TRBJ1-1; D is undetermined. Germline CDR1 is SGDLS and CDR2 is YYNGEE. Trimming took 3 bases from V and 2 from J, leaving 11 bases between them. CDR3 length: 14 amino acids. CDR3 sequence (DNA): TGTGCCAGCAGCGCATCACCTGGAAACACTGAAGCTTTCTTT. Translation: CASSASPGNTEAFF.

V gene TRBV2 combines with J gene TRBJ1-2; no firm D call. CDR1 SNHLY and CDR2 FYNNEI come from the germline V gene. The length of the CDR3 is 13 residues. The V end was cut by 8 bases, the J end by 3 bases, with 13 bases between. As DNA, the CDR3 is TGTGCCAGCCGGGGAGATGGGTACTATGGCTACACCTTC. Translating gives CASRGDGYYGYTF.

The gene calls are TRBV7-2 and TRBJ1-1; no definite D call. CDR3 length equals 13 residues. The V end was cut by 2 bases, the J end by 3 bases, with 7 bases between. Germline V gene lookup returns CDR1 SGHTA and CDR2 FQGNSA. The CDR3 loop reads CASSLYRDTEAFF. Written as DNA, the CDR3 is TGTGCCAGCAGCTTATACCGGGACACTGAAGCTTTCTTT. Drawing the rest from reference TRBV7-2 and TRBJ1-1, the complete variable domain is GAGVSQSPSNKVTEKGKDVELRCDPISGHTALYWYRQSLGQGLEFLIYFQGNSAPDKSGLPSDRFSAERTGGSVSTLTIQRTQQEDSAVYLCASSLYRDTEAFFGQGTRLTVV.

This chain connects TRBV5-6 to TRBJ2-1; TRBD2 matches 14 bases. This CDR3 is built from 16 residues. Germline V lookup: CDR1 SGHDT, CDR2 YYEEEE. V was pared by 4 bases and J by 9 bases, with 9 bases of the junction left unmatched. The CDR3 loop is CASSAMGLAGVGEQFF. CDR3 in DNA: TGTGCCAGCAGCGCAATGGGACTAGCGGGAGTGGGTGAGCAGTTCTTC.

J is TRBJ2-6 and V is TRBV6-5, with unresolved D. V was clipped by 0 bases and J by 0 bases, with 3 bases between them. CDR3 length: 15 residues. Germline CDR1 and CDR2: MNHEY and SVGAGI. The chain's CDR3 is CASSYSSSGANVLTF. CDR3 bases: TGTGCCAGCAGTTACTCTTCCTCTGGGGCCAACGTCCTGACTTTC.

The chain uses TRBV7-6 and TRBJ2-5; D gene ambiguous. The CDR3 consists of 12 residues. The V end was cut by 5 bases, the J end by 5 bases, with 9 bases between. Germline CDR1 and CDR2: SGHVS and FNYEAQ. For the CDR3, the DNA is TGTGCCAGCAGCCTTGTGGGGGAGACCCAGTACTTC. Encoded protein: CASSLVGETQYF.

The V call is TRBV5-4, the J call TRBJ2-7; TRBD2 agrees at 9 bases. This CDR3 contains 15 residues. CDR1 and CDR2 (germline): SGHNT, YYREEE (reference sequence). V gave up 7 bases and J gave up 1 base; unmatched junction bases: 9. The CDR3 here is CASSSQRGESYEQYF. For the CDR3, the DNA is TGTGCCAGCTCGTCCCAGCGGGGGGAGTCCTACGAGCAGTACTTC. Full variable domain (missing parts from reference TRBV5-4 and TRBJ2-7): ETGVTQSPTHLIKTRGQQVTLRCSSQSGHNTVSWYQQALGQGPQFIFQYYREEENGRGNFPPRFSGLQFPNYSSELNVNALELDDSALYLCASSSQRGESYEQYFGPGTRLTVT.

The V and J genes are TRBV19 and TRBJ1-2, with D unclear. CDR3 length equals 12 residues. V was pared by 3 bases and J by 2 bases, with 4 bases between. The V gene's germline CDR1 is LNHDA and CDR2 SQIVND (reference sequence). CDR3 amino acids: CASSIANYGYTF. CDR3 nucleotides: TGTGCCAGTAGTATCGCCAACTATGGCTACACCTTC.

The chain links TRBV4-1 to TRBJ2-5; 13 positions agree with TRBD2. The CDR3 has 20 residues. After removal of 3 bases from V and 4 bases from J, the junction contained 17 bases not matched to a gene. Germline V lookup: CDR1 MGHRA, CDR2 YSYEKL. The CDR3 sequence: CASSHEPWTSGRRTGETQYF. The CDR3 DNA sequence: TGCGCCAGCAGCCACGAACCTTGGACTAGCGGGAGAAGGACGGGAGAGACCCAGTACTTC.

The CDR3 coding sequence is TGTGCCAGCAGCCCCCCTGGACAGCTCCAGGGCTATGGCTACACCTTC. Encoded protein: CASSPPGQLQGYGYTF. This chain connects TRBV5-4 to TRBJ1-2; D may be TRBD1 (6 bases). V shed 4 bases and J shed 4 bases, with 20 bases lying between them. The CDR3 length is 16 residues. The germline V gene has CDR1 SGHNT and CDR2 YYREEE (reference sequence).

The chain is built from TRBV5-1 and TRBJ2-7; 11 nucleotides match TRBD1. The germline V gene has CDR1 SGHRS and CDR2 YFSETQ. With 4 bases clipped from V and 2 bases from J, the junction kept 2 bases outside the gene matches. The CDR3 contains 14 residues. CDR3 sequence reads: CASSLDRGPYEQYF. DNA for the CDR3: TGCGCCAGCAGCCTGGACAGGGGGCCCTACGAGCAGTACTTC.

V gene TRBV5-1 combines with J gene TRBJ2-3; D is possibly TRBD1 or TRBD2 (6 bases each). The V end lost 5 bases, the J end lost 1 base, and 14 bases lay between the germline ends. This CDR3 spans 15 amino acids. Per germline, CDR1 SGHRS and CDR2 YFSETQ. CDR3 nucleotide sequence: TGCGCCAGCAGAATCGGGGGCGTGGGCACAGATACGCAGTATTTT. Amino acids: CASRIGGVGTDTQYF.

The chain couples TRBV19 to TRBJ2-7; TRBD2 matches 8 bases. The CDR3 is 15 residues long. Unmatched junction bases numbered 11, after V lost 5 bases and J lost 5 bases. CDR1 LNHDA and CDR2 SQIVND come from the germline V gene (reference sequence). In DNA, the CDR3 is TGTGCCAGTAGTCCAAACCTCAGCGGGAGAAACGAGCAGTACTTC. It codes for CASSPNLSGRNEQYF.